These 14 T cell receptor beta chains share one sample of origin, sequenced in a study of blood T cell repertoires in COVID-19. Clones were read by immunoSEQ multiplex PCR, and TCRdb kept only the in-frame ones, dropping some. The table lists approximately 110,000 clones, around 90% of them singletons. Material for sequencing was peripheral blood. The receptors shown here come from a woman aged 50 to 60 with active or convalescent COVID-19.

V usage is TRBV10-3 and J usage is TRBJ2-5; 8 nucleotides line up with TRBD2. V dropped 6 bases and J dropped 5; count of bases not matched to a gene: 14. CDR3 length: 16 residues. Looked up from germline, CDR1 is ENHRY and CDR2 is SYGVKD. CDR3 nucleotide sequence: TGTGCCATCAGAGGCTATGGACAGACGGGAGGGGAGACCCAGTACTTC. It translates to CAIRGYGQTGGETQYF.

This clone has only one observation. This chain connects TRBV4-3 to TRBJ1-6; no definite D call. The CDR3 has 13 residues. Deletions cut 0 bases from V and 9 bases from J, with 6 bases between. Germline assignment: CDR1 LGHNA and CDR2 YSLEER. In nucleotides, the CDR3 is TGCGCCAGCAGCCAAGATGGGCGTTCACCCCTCCACTTT. Its translation is CASSQDGRSPLHF.

The J gene is TRBJ1-2, the V gene TRBV28, with D tentatively TRBD1 (5 bases). The V gene's germline CDR1 is MDHEN and CDR2 SYDVKM. Between the trimmed V and J ends, which lost 3 bases and 2 bases, there was a span of 7 bases. CDR3 length: 13 residues. The DNA for the CDR3 is TGTGCCAGCAGTTTTGACAGAAACTATGGCTACACCTTC. Protein sequence: CASSFDRNYGYTF.

This chain joins TRBV27 and TRBJ1-2; D unclear. Trimming shortened V by 5 bases and J by 7 bases, and 11 bases separated the two germline ends. CDR3 size: 12 residues. CDR1 MNHEY and CDR2 SMNVEV come from the germline V gene (reference sequence). CDR3: CASSLPGSGYTF. The CDR3, as DNA: TGTGCCAGCAGTCTCCCAGGATCTGGCTACACCTTC.

The rearrangement joins TRBV28 to TRBJ2-3; weak D call: TRBD2 (6 bases). CDR1 is MDHEN, CDR2 SYDVKM, per germline. The CDR3 has 12 amino acids. Trimming left V 7 bases short and J 4 bases short, with 9 bases between. In DNA, the CDR3 is TGTGCCAGCATTGGGACTCCAGATACGCAGTATTTT. It codes for CASIGTPDTQYF.

The chain employs TRBV7-2 and TRBJ1-1, with 7 nucleotides matching TRBD1. Unmatched junction bases numbered 10, after V lost 5 bases and J lost 10 bases. The CDR3 runs 13 residues. Per germline, CDR1 SGHTA and CDR2 FQGNSA. CDR3 region: CASSLWDSQGAFF. CDR3 DNA: TGTGCCAGCAGCCTGTGGGACAGCCAGGGAGCTTTCTTT. The entire variable domain, with the rest obtained from reference TRBV7-2 and TRBJ1-1, is as follows: GAGVSQSPSNKVTEKGKDVELRCDPISGHTALYWYRQSLGQGLEFLIYFQGNSAPDKSGLPSDRFSAERTGGSVSTLTIQRTQQEDSAVYLCASSLWDSQGAFFGQGTRLTVV.

This clone occurred a few times. The CDR3 DNA reads as TGTGCCAGCAGCGTAAGGAGTACGGGGTCACCCCTCCACTTT. Translated, it gives CASSVRSTGSPLHF. The genes are TRBV9 and TRBJ1-6; D is uncertain. Trimming stripped 1 base from V and 10 bases from J, with 12 bases between. This CDR3 comprises 14 residues. Germline CDR1 is SGDLS and CDR2 is YYNGEE.

The chain combines TRBV5-1 with TRBJ2-7; the match to TRBD1 covers 9 bases. The CDR3 length is 16 residues. Germline V lookup: CDR1 SGHRS, CDR2 YFSETQ. The ends lost 4 bases at V and 7 bases at J; junction bases unmatched: 15. The DNA for the CDR3 is TGCGCCAGCAGCCTAGGTTCCAGGGACAGGGTAAGGGAGCAGTACTTC. Its protein is CASSLGSRDRVREQYF.

This clone has only a few counts. The rearrangement links TRBV5-6 to TRBJ2-1; 7 nucleotides agree with TRBD2. CDR3 length: 14 amino acids. Germline loops: CDR1 SGHDT, CDR2 YYEEEE. The V gene end was trimmed by 1 base and the J gene end by 6 bases; junction bases not matched to a gene: 4. The CDR3 sequence: CASSLLTSVNEQFF. Written as DNA, the CDR3 is TGTGCCAGCAGCTTGCTTACTAGCGTCAATGAGCAGTTCTTC. Complete variable domain (other parts from reference TRBV5-6 and TRBJ2-1): DAGVTQSPTHLIKTRGQQVTLRCSPKSGHDTVSWYQQALGQGPQFIFQYYEEEERQRGNFPDRFSGHQFPNYSSELNVNALLLGDSALYLCASSLLTSVNEQFFGPGTRLTVL.

The chain carries TRBV6-1 and TRBJ2-7, with 7 bases lining up with TRBD1. Germline V lookup: CDR1 MNHNS, CDR2 SASEGT. With 2 bases clipped from V and 0 bases from J, the junction kept 13 bases outside the gene matches. There are 18 residues in the CDR3. Here the CDR3 reads CASSERQGHFSSSYEQYF. CDR3 bases: TGTGCCAGCAGTGAAAGACAGGGCCACTTCTCTAGCTCCTACGAGCAGTACTTC.

The chain is built from TRBV7-2 and TRBJ2-3, with a weak D call TRBD2 (5 bases). Per germline, CDR1 SGHTA and CDR2 FQGNSA. The CDR3 is 15 amino acids. V was pared by 4 bases and J by 8 bases, with 19 bases between. CDR3 DNA: TGTGCCAGCAGCTCATATACGGGGTTTGAGGTTACGCAGTATTTT. Translated: CASSSYTGFEVTQYF.

This chain's CDR3 is CSVEKGDIQYF. CDR3 coding DNA: TGCAGCGTTGAAAAGGGGGACATTCAGTACTTC. The genes are TRBV29-1 and TRBJ2-4; weak D call: TRBD1 (6 bases). Germline V CDR1 and CDR2: SQVTM, ANQGSEA. This CDR3 comprises 11 residues. With 2 bases removed from V and 8 bases from J, the gap between germline ends came to 7 bases.

V is TRBV19 and J is TRBJ1-1; 8 nucleotides align to TRBD1. The germline CDR1 and CDR2 sequences are LNHDA and SQIVND (reference sequence). The CDR3 length is 14 residues. Germline trimming cut 5 bases from V and 5 bases from J; bases unmatched to any gene: 7. The CDR3 DNA follows: TGTGCCAGTAGTGTTACCTGGACAGGGACTGAAGCTTTCTTT. Protein sequence: CASSVTWTGTEAFF.

V usage is TRBV6-5 and J usage is TRBJ1-1; weak D call: TRBD1 (6 bases). V dropped 4 bases and J dropped 3 bases, with 12 bases sitting between them. The germline V gene encodes CDR1 MNHEY and CDR2 SVGAGI. The CDR3 sequence is 14 residues long. CDR3 protein: CASSFLRGYTEAFF. CDR3 nucleotides: TGTGCCAGCAGTTTCCTCAGGGGCTACACTGAAGCTTTCTTT.